The rows below give T cell receptor beta chains drawn from one sample of a study of tissue T cells after allogeneic stem cell transplantation. Measured with immunoSEQ multiplex PCR; TCRdb has only the in-frame clones, and not every one. The table includes some 25,000 clones, around 79% detected once. Material: tissue from the ileum, obtained at autopsy. These receptors were taken from a female donor over 55 with lung cancer. The CDR3 runs from the conserved cysteine through the conserved F or W. The D gene is left open where the match is weak. Clone size, where shown, is once, few, many, or a class for clones that have expanded.

clone size,V gene,J gene,D gene,CDR3 protein,CDR3 DNA
NA,TRBV12-5,TRBJ2-1,NA,CASGLGEGKQFF,TGTGCTAGTGGTTTGGGGGAAGGAAAGCAGTTCTTC
NA,TRBV11-2,TRBJ1-3,NA,CASSQARRGNTIYF,TGTGCCAGCAGCCAAGCGAGGAGAGGAAACACCATATATTTT
once,TRBV2,TRBJ2-7,TRBD2,CASSATAGALEQYF,TGTGCCAGCAGTGCTACAGCGGGAGCCCTTGAGCAGTACTTC
few,TRBV5-5,TRBJ2-7,NA,CASSLDTIYEQYF,TGTGCCAGCAGCTTGGACACTATCTACGAGCAGTACTTC
NA,TRBV7-6,TRBJ2-1,TRBD2,CASSSVVAGGPDEQFF,TGTGCCAGCAGCTCGGTGGTAGCGGGAGGGCCGGATGAGCAGTTCTTC
NA,TRBV9,TRBJ1-2,NA,CASSVGDYGYTF,TGTGCCAGCAGCGTAGGAGACTATGGCTACACCTTC
NA,TRBV10-3,TRBJ1-4,NA,CAISSGMGGSEKLFF,TGTGCCATCAGTTCAGGAATGGGTGGTAGTGAAAAACTGTTTTTT
NA,TRBV11-3,TRBJ2-7,NA,CASSLDPNSYEQYF,TGTGCCAGCAGCTTAGATCCAAACTCCTACGAGCAGTACTTC
NA,TRBV4-3,TRBJ2-3,TRBD1,CASSQAMGQGYSDTQYF,TGCGCCAGCAGCCAAGCGATGGGACAGGGGTATTCAGATACGCAGTATTTT
NA,TRBV21-1,TRBJ2-2,NA,CASSTRKGDRLNTGELFF,TGTGCCAGCAGCACTAGAAAGGGGGACAGGCTGAACACCGGGGAGCTGTTTTTT
NA,TRBV4-1,TRBJ1-3,NA,CASSQVYSTGNTIYF,TGCGCCAGCAGCCAAGTGTACTCGACTGGAAACACCATATATTTT
NA,TRBV29-1,TRBJ2-3,NA,CSVSVFSTDTQYF,TGCAGCGTTAGCGTCTTTAGCACAGATACGCAGTATTTT
NA,TRBV5-5,TRBJ2-5,TRBD1,CASSLEGDSLIETQYF,TGTGCCAGCAGCTTGGAGGGGGACAGTCTTATAGAGACCCAGTACTTC
NA,TRBV7-9,TRBJ1-4,NA,CASSSERRGEKLFF,TGTGCCAGCAGTAGCGAAAGGAGAGGTGAAAAACTGTTTTTT
NA,TRBV24-1,TRBJ2-7,NA,CATSGGGAYEQYF,TGTGCCACCTCAGGAGGGGGAGCCTACGAGCAGTACTTC
NA,TRBV30,TRBJ1-1,NA,CAWKPAGGYTEAFF,TGTGCCTGGAAACCGGCGGGGGGCTACACTGAAGCTTTCTTT